Listed below are T cell receptor beta chains from one sample, sequenced in a study of beta chain features in type 1 diabetes. Data came from immunoSEQ multiplex PCR; TCRdb stores just in-frame clones and leaves some out. The sample shows 200,000 to 250,000 clones, around 68% of them seen only once. Input material: naive CD4+ T cells from blood. The receptors derive from a man in his thirties or forties in good health. CDR3s include the opening cysteine and the closing phenylalanine or tryptophan. D genes are given only for firm matches. Size values are once, few and many counts, or a class for expanded clones, and some rows have none.

CDR3 protein,CDR3 DNA,clone size,D gene,V gene,CDR3 length,J gene
CSARVYNEQFF,TGCAGTGCTAGAGTATACAATGAGCAGTTCTTC,.,.,TRBV20-1,11,TRBJ2-1
CASSDPQYQRGPQYF,TGTGCCAGCAGTGACCCTCAGTACCAAAGGGGGCCGCAGTACTTC,.,TRBD1,TRBV25-1,15,TRBJ2-7
CAAGGDGANTGELFF,TGTGCCGCAGGGGGCGACGGTGCAAACACCGGGGAGCTGTTTTTT,.,TRBD1,TRBV10-3,15,TRBJ2-2
CASSLVGGYQETQYF,TGTGCCAGCAGCTTAGTAGGCGGGTACCAAGAGACCCAGTACTTC,.,.,TRBV7-2,15,TRBJ2-5
CAWRRVGGQTQYF,TGTGCCTGGAGGAGAGTCGGGGGCCAGACCCAGTACTTC,.,.,TRBV30,13,TRBJ2-5
CASSRSGTVNEQFF,TGTGCCAGCAGCCGCTCAGGGACAGTCAATGAGCAGTTCTTC,.,TRBD1,TRBV7-9,14,TRBJ2-1
CASLRTASTDTQYF,TGTGCCAGTCTTAGGACAGCTAGCACAGATACGCAGTATTTT,.,.,TRBV2,14,TRBJ2-3
CASSSTFRVSAMYEQYF,TGTGCCAGCAGTTCAACCTTCAGGGTTAGCGCGATGTACGAGCAGTACTTC,few,.,TRBV27,17,TRBJ2-7
CASRSPGTAAYNEQFF,TGTGCCAGCCGGAGCCCCGGGACGGCCGCCTACAATGAGCAGTTCTTC,.,.,TRBV25-1,16,TRBJ2-1
CASSSDSGQGYQYF,TGTGCCAGCAGCTCTGACTCGGGACAGGGGTATCAGTACTTC,.,TRBD1,TRBV7-2,14,TRBJ2-7
CSTRDANTGELFF,TGTTCTACCCGGGACGCGAACACCGGGGAGCTGTTTTTT,.,.,TRBV28,13,TRBJ2-2
CASSHFHRGSGEKLFF,TGCGCCAGCAGCCATTTCCACAGGGGGAGTGGTGAAAAACTGTTTTTT,.,TRBD1,TRBV4-1,16,TRBJ1-4
CASSLPGLDTQYF,TGTGCCAGCAGCTTACCCGGACTAGATACGCAGTATTTT,.,.,TRBV7-2,13,TRBJ2-3